This TCR beta chain was retrieved from a study of early T cells in non-severe SARS-CoV-2 infection. At the level of the study: The input, bulk RNA from unsorted whole blood, was sequenced, and chains were unpaired.

The CDR3 extends over 17 amino acids. The trim removed 5 bases at V and 5 bases at J, leaving 11 bases unmatched. This clonotype has a count of ten or more. Its antigen is currently unknown. Unique molecular identifiers were affixed to single, distinct cDNA molecules. Using its own MiXCR run on the 5' RACE reads, TCRdb lists one record per CDR3 protein. The data show some 50,000 distinct CDR3 sequences, approximately 8% seen once. Whole-study findings and limits: In VDJdb matching, anti-spike CD8 responses were favored while private and CD4 specificities went missing.

The V and J genes are TRBV12-3 or TRBV12-4 and TRBJ2-1; the match to TRBD2 covers 11 bases. The origin of this receptor is an adult who was a healthcare worker with PCR-confirmed SARS-CoV-2 infection or an uninfected control (not recorded which). The source material was whole blood, sampled at baseline. The CDR3 is CASSPRRLAGINNEQFF. The CDR3 bases are TGTGCCAGCAGTCCTCGCCGACTAGCGGGAATCAACAATGAGCAGTTCTTC.